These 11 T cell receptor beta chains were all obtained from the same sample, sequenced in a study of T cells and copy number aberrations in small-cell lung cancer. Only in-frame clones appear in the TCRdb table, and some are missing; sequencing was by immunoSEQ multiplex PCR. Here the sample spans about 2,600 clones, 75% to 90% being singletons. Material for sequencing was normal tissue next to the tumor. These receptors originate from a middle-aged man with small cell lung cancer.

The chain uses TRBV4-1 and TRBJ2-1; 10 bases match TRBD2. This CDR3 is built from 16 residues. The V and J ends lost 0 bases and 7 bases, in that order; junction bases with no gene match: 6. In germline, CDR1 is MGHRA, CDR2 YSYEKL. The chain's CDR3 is CASSQDHASGSNEQFF. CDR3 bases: TGCGCCAGCAGCCAAGACCACGCTAGCGGGAGTAATGAGCAGTTCTTC.

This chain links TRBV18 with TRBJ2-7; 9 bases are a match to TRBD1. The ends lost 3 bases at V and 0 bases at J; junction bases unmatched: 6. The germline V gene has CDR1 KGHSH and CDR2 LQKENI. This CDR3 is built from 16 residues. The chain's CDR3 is CASSPRGQGSSYEQYF. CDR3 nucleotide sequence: TGTGCCAGCTCACCCCGAGGACAGGGGAGCTCCTACGAGCAGTACTTC. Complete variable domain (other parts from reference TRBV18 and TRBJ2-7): NAGVMQNPRHLVRRRGQEARLRCSPMKGHSHVYWYRQLPEEGLKFMVYLQKENIIDESGMPKERFSAEFPKEGPSILRIQQVVRGDSAAYFCASSPRGQGSSYEQYFGPGTRLTVT.

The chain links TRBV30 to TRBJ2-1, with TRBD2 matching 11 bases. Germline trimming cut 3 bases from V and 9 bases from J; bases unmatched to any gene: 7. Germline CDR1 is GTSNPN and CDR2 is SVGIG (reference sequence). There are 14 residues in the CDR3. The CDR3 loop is CAWRLAGGGGEQFF. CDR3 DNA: TGTGCCTGGAGGCTAGCGGGAGGTGGAGGTGAGCAGTTCTTC.

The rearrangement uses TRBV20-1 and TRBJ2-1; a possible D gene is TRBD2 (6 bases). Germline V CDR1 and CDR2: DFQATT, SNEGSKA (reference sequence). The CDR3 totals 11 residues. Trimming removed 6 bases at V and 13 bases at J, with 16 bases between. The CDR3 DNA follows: TGCAGTGCCAGGAGGGCGCCTGGACAGTTCTTC. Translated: CSARRAPGQFF.

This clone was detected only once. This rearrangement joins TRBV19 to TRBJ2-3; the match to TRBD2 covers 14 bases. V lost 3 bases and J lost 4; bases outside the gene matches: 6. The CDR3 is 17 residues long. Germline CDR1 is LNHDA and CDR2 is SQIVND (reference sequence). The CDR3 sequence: CASSIAGTSGSSDTQYF. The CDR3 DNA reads TGTGCCAGTAGTATCGCCGGGACTAGCGGGAGTTCAGATACGCAGTATTTT.

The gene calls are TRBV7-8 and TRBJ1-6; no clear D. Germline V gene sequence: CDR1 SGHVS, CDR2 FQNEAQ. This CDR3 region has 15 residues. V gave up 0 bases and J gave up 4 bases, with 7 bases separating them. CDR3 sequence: CASSLASGYNSPLHF. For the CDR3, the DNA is TGTGCCAGCAGCTTAGCATCTGGGTATAATTCACCCCTCCACTTT.

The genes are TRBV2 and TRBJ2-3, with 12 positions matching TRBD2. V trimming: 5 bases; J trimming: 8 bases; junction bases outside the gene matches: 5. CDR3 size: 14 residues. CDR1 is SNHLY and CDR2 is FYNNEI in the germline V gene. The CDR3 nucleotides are TGTGCCAGCAGTCGGACTAGCGGGGAAGGTACGCAGTATTTT. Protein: CASSRTSGEGTQYF.

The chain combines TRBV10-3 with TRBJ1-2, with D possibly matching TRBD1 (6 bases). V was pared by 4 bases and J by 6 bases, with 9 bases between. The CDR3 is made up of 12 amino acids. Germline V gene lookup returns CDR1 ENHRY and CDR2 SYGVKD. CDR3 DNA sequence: TGTGCCATCAGTGGGACAGAAGATGGCTACACCTTC. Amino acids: CAISGTEDGYTF.

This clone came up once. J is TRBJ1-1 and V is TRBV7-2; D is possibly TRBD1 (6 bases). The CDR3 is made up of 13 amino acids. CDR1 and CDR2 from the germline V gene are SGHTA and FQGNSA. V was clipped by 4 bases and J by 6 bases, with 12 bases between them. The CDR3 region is CASSYREGPEAFF. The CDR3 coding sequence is TGTGCCAGCAGCTACAGGGAGGGCCCTGAAGCTTTCTTT.

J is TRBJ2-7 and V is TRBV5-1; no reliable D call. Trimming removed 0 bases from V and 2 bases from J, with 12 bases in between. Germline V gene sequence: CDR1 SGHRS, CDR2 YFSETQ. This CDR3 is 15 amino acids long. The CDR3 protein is CASSLGSEAPYEQYF. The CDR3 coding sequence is TGCGCCAGCAGCTTGGGCAGCGAGGCCCCCTACGAGCAGTACTTC.

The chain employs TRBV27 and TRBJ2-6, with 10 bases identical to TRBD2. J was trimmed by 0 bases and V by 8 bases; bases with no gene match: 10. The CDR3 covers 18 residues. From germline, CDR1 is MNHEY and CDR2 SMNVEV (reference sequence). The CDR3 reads CASGRTLAGASGANVLTF. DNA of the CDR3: TGTGCCAGCGGAAGGACCCTAGCGGGGGCCTCTGGGGCCAACGTCCTGACTTTC.